Each of the 16 T cell receptor beta chains below was sequenced from the same sample in a study of cytomegalovirus exposure and HLA in healthy donors. TCRdb's table, derived via immunoSEQ multiplex PCR, lists solely in-frame clones and lacks some. The sample shows about 73,000 clones, around 90% of them seen only once. The sample comprised PBMCs. Source of these receptors: a woman under 30 in good health and CMV-seropositive.

The chain carries TRBV10-2 and TRBJ1-2; TRBD1 aligns across 9 bases. The CDR3 runs to 15 residues. Germline loops: CDR1 WSHSY, CDR2 SAAADI. V lost 8 bases to trimming and J lost 6 bases; unmatched junction nucleotides: 13. The CDR3 protein is CASQGDRVPTHGYTF. In DNA form, the CDR3 reads TGCGCCAGCCAGGGGGACAGGGTACCCACGCATGGCTACACCTTC.

The chain combines TRBV19 with TRBJ1-5; the D gene is possibly TRBD1 (6 bases). Germline V gene lookup returns CDR1 LNHDA and CDR2 SQIVND (reference sequence). With 6 bases removed from V and 0 bases from J, the gap between germline ends came to 18 bases. The CDR3 totals 17 residues. CDR3 nucleotide sequence: TGTGCCAGTAGGGACCAGGGGCGCGTCTATAGCAATCAGCCCCAGCATTTT. Its translation: CASRDQGRVYSNQPQHF.

The rearrangement uses TRBV6-1 and TRBJ1-2; D remains ambiguous. Germline assignment: CDR1 MNHNS and CDR2 SASEGT. This CDR3 is built from 13 residues. Trimming shortened V by 8 bases and J by 2 bases, and 12 bases separated the two germline ends. DNA of the CDR3: TGTGCCAGCCGTCCGGCGGGGAACTATGGCTACACCTTC. The encoded protein is CASRPAGNYGYTF.

In this sample, this clone turned up a few times. This chain uses TRBV4-2 with TRBJ2-7; 9 bases are shared with TRBD2. The germline gives CDR1 LGHNA, CDR2 YNFKEQ. J was trimmed by 2 bases and V by 0 bases; bases with no gene match: 8. CDR3 length equals 17 residues. CDR3 sequence: CASSQELGSGGAYEQYF. The CDR3 DNA reads TGTGCCAGCAGCCAAGAATTAGGTAGCGGGGGAGCCTACGAGCAGTACTTC.

In its sample, this clone was seen once. V gene TRBV11-3 combines with J gene TRBJ2-3; TRBD2 matches at 15 bases. Germline CDR1 SGHNT, CDR2 YENEEA. This CDR3 is built from 19 residues. The J segment lost 3 bases and the V segment lost 1 base, leaving 8 bases of the junction unmatched. CDR3 DNA: TGTGCCAGCAGCTTAGGCCTGGGACTAGCGGGGGGTGTGACAGATACGCAGTATTTT. It encodes CASSLGLGLAGGVTDTQYF.

This chain connects TRBV14 to TRBJ2-3, with D possibly being TRBD1 (5 bases). The germline V and J ends were trimmed by 0 bases and 5 bases, with 15 bases remaining between them. Germline V lookup: CDR1 SGHDN, CDR2 FVKESK. This CDR3 spans 16 amino acids. In DNA form, the CDR3 reads TGTGCCAGCAGCCAAGAGCCCCCCGCCAGGGAAGATACGCAGTATTTT. Translated, it gives CASSQEPPAREDTQYF.

This clone was observed a handful of times. V gene TRBV27 combines with J gene TRBJ1-6; D not certain. This CDR3 is built from 14 residues. Trimming took 5 bases from V and 4 from J, leaving 9 bases between them. Germline assignment: CDR1 MNHEY and CDR2 SMNVEV (reference sequence). The CDR3 DNA is TGTGCCAGCAGTATCGACTGGTATAATTCACCCCTCCACTTT. Translated, it gives CASSIDWYNSPLHF.

The genes are TRBV11-2 and TRBJ2-7; TRBD2 matches 8 bases. The CDR3 totals 16 residues. V was pared by 5 bases and J by 3 bases, with 12 bases of the junction left unmatched. CDR1 and CDR2 from the germline V gene are SGHAT and FQNNGV. CDR3 sequence: CASSPSGAGGVYEQYF. CDR3 coding DNA: TGTGCCAGCAGCCCCTCGGGGGCGGGAGGTGTCTACGAGCAGTACTTC.

The rearrangement joins TRBV7-2 to TRBJ2-1; possibly TRBD2 for D (5 bases). The CDR3 loop spans 15 amino acids. Trimming left V 5 bases short and J 0 bases short, with 11 bases between. Germline V gene data show CDR1 as SGHTA and CDR2 as FQGNSA. CDR3 loop: CASSVSGNSYNEQFF. The CDR3 bases are TGTGCCAGCAGCGTAAGCGGTAACTCCTACAATGAGCAGTTCTTC.

V usage is TRBV2 and J usage is TRBJ2-7, with 8 bases matching TRBD1. Germline CDR1 and CDR2: SNHLY and FYNNEI. The CDR3 spans 14 residues. J gave up 4 bases and V 6 bases, and 8 bases lay outside the gene matches. The CDR3 reads CASSPRDRRYEQYF. The CDR3 DNA sequence: TGTGCCAGCAGCCCCCGGGACAGGAGGTACGAGCAGTACTTC.

A word on this clone: The same CDR3 can be traced to other DNA sequences in this sample. The chain employs TRBV11-2 and TRBJ2-7; weak D call: TRBD2 (5 bases). CDR3 length: 15 amino acids. CDR1 SGHAT and CDR2 FQNNGV come from the germline V gene. The V gene lost 5 bases and the J gene lost 2 bases, with 16 bases spanning the gap. The DNA of the CDR3 is TGTGCCAGCAGCCCCCGGTTAGCGCAGACCTACGAGCAGTACTTC. Its protein is CASSPRLAQTYEQYF.

The chain combines TRBV6-6 with TRBJ2-2; D might be TRBD1 (6 bases). From germline, CDR1 is MNHNY and CDR2 SVGAGI (reference sequence). Trimming stripped 6 bases from V and 7 bases from J, with 15 bases between. CDR3 length equals 14 residues. CDR3 region: CASSHIQGYGELFF. The CDR3 DNA follows: TGTGCCAGCAGCCATATTCAGGGGTACGGGGAGCTGTTTTTT.

This clone was counted many times. This sequence joins TRBV7-9 and TRBJ1-2; the match to TRBD1 covers 7 bases. This CDR3 is built from 14 residues. V lost 5 bases and J lost 4; bases outside the gene matches: 7. Germline-derived CDR1 and CDR2 are SEHNR and FQNEAQ (reference sequence). Written as DNA, the CDR3 is TGTGCCAGCAGCCCTGGACAGGAGCTCTATGGCTACACCTTC. Its translation: CASSPGQELYGYTF. The variable domain in full, with the rest retrieved from reference TRBV7-9 and TRBJ1-2, is DTGVSQNPRHKITKRGQNVTFRCDPISEHNRLYWYRQTLGQGPEFLTYFQNEAQLEKSRLLSDRFSAERPKGSFSTLEIQRTEQGDSAMYLCASSPGQELYGYTFGSGTRLTVV.

V is TRBV6-5 and J is TRBJ2-7, with a tentative D call TRBD2 (6 bases). Trimming removed 0 bases from V and 0 bases from J, with 9 bases in between. The germline V gene has CDR1 MNHEY and CDR2 SVGAGI. The CDR3 runs to 15 residues. The CDR3 loop is CASSYSAGSSYEQYF. The CDR3 DNA follows: TGTGCCAGCAGTTACTCAGCGGGTAGCTCCTACGAGCAGTACTTC.

This clone was detected a few times. The J gene is TRBJ1-1, the V gene TRBV2; 12 bases are a match to TRBD1. This CDR3 has 14 residues. V trimming: 7 bases; J trimming: 5 bases; junction bases outside the gene matches: 5. Germline V gene lookup returns CDR1 SNHLY and CDR2 FYNNEI. The CDR3 is CASKAGQGATEAFF. In DNA, the CDR3 is TGTGCCAGCAAGGCGGGACAGGGGGCTACTGAAGCTTTCTTT.

The chain employs TRBV6-5 and TRBJ1-2; tentative D call: TRBD1 (6 bases). The CDR3 is 15 residues long. Germline V lookup: CDR1 MNHEY, CDR2 SVGAGI. Trimming pared 6 bases from V and 3 bases from J, leaving 17 bases between. The CDR3 DNA reads TGTGCCAGCAGCGACCCAGCAGGGGCTTACTATGGCTACACCTTC. This translates into CASSDPAGAYYGYTF.